This TCR beta chain was sequenced in a study of T cells in Graves' hyperthyroidism and ophthalmopathy. TCR beta CDR3 sequences were amplified from RNA transcripts. A first-round RT-PCR of the TCR CDR3 used the HTBI primer set. MiXCR, applied by TCRdb to the multiplex PCR reads, yields one record per CDR3 protein. This sample has more than 350,000 distinct CDR3 sequences, with under 15% found just once. Regarding the study as a whole: Also found in blood were most expanded thyroid clonotypes above 0.001.

This clonotype was recorded many times. The antigen is not known. Trimming took 0 bases from V and 2 from J, leaving 8 bases between them. CDR1 and CDR2 (germline): SGHRS, YFSETQ. CDR3 length equals 14 residues. This clonotype originated in a young woman with Graves' hyperthyroidism. Sequences were obtained from blood. The chain joins TRBV5-1 to TRBJ1-1; D is perhaps TRBD1 (6 bases). CDR3 coding DNA: TGCGCCAGCAGCTTGGGGGACACTAACACTGAAGCTTTCTTT. Encoded protein: CASSLGDTNTEAFF.